The 15 T cell receptor beta chains below come from one sample, sequenced in a study of Graves' ophthalmopathy and Graves' hyperthyroidism. The TCR beta CDR3 regions underwent amplification from RNA transcripts. In the first round, RT-PCR was carried out with HTBI primers, and a multiplex PCR formed the second round. MiXCR, run by TCRdb on the multiplex PCR reads, gives a single entry per CDR3 protein. The table records over 45,000 distinct CDR3 sequences, over 40% of them present only once. Sequences were obtained from peripheral blood. The origin of the receptors is an adult man with Graves' ophthalmopathy.

This clonotype was observed at least ten times. The chain carries TRBV30 and TRBJ2-5; 7 nucleotides line up with TRBD2. V was clipped by 7 bases and J by 5 bases; unmatched bases: 4. In germline, CDR1 is GTSNPN, CDR2 SVGIG (reference sequence). This CDR3 is 11 amino acids long. CDR3 in amino acids: CASGGWETQYF. Here the CDR3 DNA reads TGTGCCTCGGGGGGTTGGGAGACCCAGTACTTC.

The V call is TRBV6-5, the J call TRBJ1-2; maybe TRBD1 (5 bases). The CDR3 is made up of 13 amino acids. Trimming took off 5 bases at V and 8 bases at J, with 15 bases between the two ends. Germline V CDR1 and CDR2: MNHEY, SVGAGI. DNA for the CDR3: TGTGCCAGCAGTCCCCACAGGCGATCAGGCTACACCTTC. This encodes CASSPHRRSGYTF.

This clonotype turned up a few times. V gene TRBV20-1 combines with J gene TRBJ1-1; D call uncertain. This CDR3 has 13 residues. The germline V gene has CDR1 DFQATT and CDR2 SNEGSKA (reference sequence). V lost 2 bases and J 6 bases, leaving 13 bases between the germline ends. The DNA for the CDR3 is TGCAGTGCTAGACTGACTAGCCGTGCTGAAGCTTTCTTT. The encoded protein is CSARLTSRAEAFF.

This clonotype occurred many times. The chain couples TRBV6-6 to TRBJ2-7; 9 positions match TRBD1. Germline V lookup: CDR1 MNHNY, CDR2 SVGAGI (reference sequence). J gave up 3 bases and V 4 bases, and 10 bases lay outside the gene matches. The CDR3 sequence is 16 residues long. The CDR3 bases are TGTGCCAGCAGTTCGCACTCCGGGACAGGGAGCTACGAGCAGTACTTC. This translates into CASSSHSGTGSYEQYF.

The chain joins TRBV7-2 to TRBJ2-7; a possible D gene is TRBD2 (6 bases). V shed 5 bases and J shed 2 bases, with 16 bases lying between them. The germline CDR1 and CDR2 sequences are SGHTA and FQGNSA. CDR3 length equals 15 residues. The CDR3 spells CASSPRPGDTYEQYV. The CDR3 bases are TGTGCCAGCAGCCCACGGCCGGGGGATACCTACGAGCAGTACGTC.

This rearrangement joins TRBV5-4 to TRBJ2-7, with 7 bases fitting TRBD1. V was clipped by 3 bases and J by 0 bases; unmatched bases: 6. CDR1 SGHNT and CDR2 YYREEE come from the germline V gene (reference sequence). The CDR3 has 15 amino acids. CDR3 protein: CASSSGDRISYEQYF. The DNA for the CDR3 is TGTGCCAGCAGCTCTGGGGACAGAATCTCCTACGAGCAGTACTTC. Full variable domain (outside the CDR3, taken from reference TRBV5-4 and TRBJ2-7): ETGVTQSPTHLIKTRGQQVTLRCSSQSGHNTVSWYQQALGQGPQFIFQYYREEENGRGNFPPRFSGLQFPNYSSELNVNALELDDSALYLCASSSGDRISYEQYFGPGTRLTVT.

This sequence joins TRBV2 and TRBJ1-5; 8 nucleotides agree with TRBD1. CDR1 is SNHLY and CDR2 is FYNNEI in the germline V gene. CDR3 length equals 14 residues. The junction had 4 bases not matched to a gene; V was cut back by 7 bases and J by 2 bases. The CDR3 nucleotides read TGTGCCAGCAACCTACAGGGGGGCAATCAGCCCCAGCATTTT. Residues: CASNLQGGNQPQHF.

This clonotype came up many times. V gene TRBV11-2 combines with J gene TRBJ1-2; 9 bases fit TRBD1. Germline lookup yields CDR1 SGHAT and CDR2 FQNNGV. J gave up 1 base and V 3 bases, and 3 bases lay outside the gene matches. The CDR3 has 15 residues. The CDR3 spells CASSFPGQGNYGYTF. DNA of the CDR3: TGTGCCAGCAGCTTTCCGGGACAGGGTAACTATGGCTACACCTTC. Full variable domain (missing parts from reference TRBV11-2 and TRBJ1-2): EAGVAQSPRYKIIEKRQSVAFWCNPISGHATLYWYQQILGQGPKLLIQFQNNGVVDDSQLPKDRFSAERLKGVDSTLKIQPAKLEDSAVYLCASSFPGQGNYGYTFGSGTRLTVV.

This clonotype is termed medium-sized. The V call is TRBV24-1, the J call TRBJ1-2; 7 positions agree with TRBD1. After removal of 2 bases from V and 9 bases from J, the junction contained 5 bases not matched to a gene. CDR1 KGHDR and CDR2 SFDVKD come from the germline V gene. This CDR3 is 13 amino acids long. The CDR3 here is CATSDWGQTSYTF. In DNA, the CDR3 is TGTGCCACCAGTGATTGGGGACAGACGAGCTACACCTTC.

J is TRBJ1-4 and V is TRBV7-9; 8 bases line up with TRBD1. This CDR3 comprises 19 residues. From germline, CDR1 is SEHNR and CDR2 FQNEAQ (reference sequence). The V gene end was trimmed by 3 bases and the J gene end by 7 bases; junction bases not matched to a gene: 19. CDR3 residues: CASSLTGTGYTLTREKLFF. The CDR3 DNA reads as TGTGCCAGCAGCTTGACAGGGACAGGCTACACCTTGACGCGTGAAAAACTGTTTTTT.

J is TRBJ2-5 and V is TRBV24-1; 7 positions agree with TRBD1. The germline CDR1 and CDR2 sequences are KGHDR and SFDVKD. This CDR3 is built from 11 residues. J was trimmed by 5 bases and V by 10 bases; bases with no gene match: 3. Here the CDR3 reads CATGGWETQYF. The CDR3 coding sequence is TGTGCCACAGGGGGCTGGGAGACCCAGTACTTC.

The table lists this clonotype with many counts. The CDR3 sequence: CASSRGVDTDTQYF. Written as DNA, the CDR3 is TGCGCCAGCAGCCGGGGGGTGGACACAGATACGCAGTATTTT. This rearrangement joins TRBV5-1 to TRBJ2-3; TRBD2 agrees at 7 bases. Germline V gene sequence: CDR1 SGHRS, CDR2 YFSETQ. The trim removed 4 bases at V and 2 bases at J, leaving 4 bases unmatched. The CDR3 has 14 residues.

The J gene is TRBJ2-1, the V gene TRBV6-4; TRBD2 aligns across 13 bases. The junction had 2 bases not matched to a gene; V was cut back by 0 bases and J by 6 bases. Germline-derived CDR1 and CDR2 are MRHNA and SNTAGT. The CDR3 consists of 16 residues. The CDR3 bases are TGTGCCAGCAGTGACTCGAGACTAGCGGGAGGCAATGAGCAGTTCTTC. Residues: CASSDSRLAGGNEQFF.

This clonotype was detected only a few times. The chain couples TRBV7-2 to TRBJ2-2, with TRBD2 matching 15 bases. The CDR3 sequence is 17 residues long. Germline lookup yields CDR1 SGHTA and CDR2 FQGNSA. V was clipped by 5 bases and J by 5 bases; unmatched bases: 6. The DNA of the CDR3 is TGTGCCAGCAGCACCGGGACTAGCGGGAGGAGTACCGGGGAGCTGTTTTTT. It is translated as CASSTGTSGRSTGELFF.

This clonotype was found many times. V gene TRBV20-1 combines with J gene TRBJ2-2; TRBD2 agrees at 9 bases. The V gene's germline CDR1 is DFQATT and CDR2 SNEGSKA (reference sequence). The length of the CDR3 is 16 residues. Trimming at V came to 0 bases and at J to 7 bases, leaving 9 bases not matched to a gene. CDR3 loop: CSARDFRTSAFGELFF. CDR3 in DNA: TGCAGTGCTAGAGATTTCAGGACTAGCGCTTTCGGGGAGCTGTTTTTT.